This T cell receptor beta chain was identified in a study of cytomegalovirus exposure and HLA in healthy donors. Turning to the study itself: A later analysis reported the 100 to 150 validation repertoires used the same platform as the 550 to 800 first-cohort repertoires. Study results and limitations: Some TCR beta chains (more than 150 of them) were listed as cytomegalovirus-associated. The TCR clusters that emerged in the first cohort tended, a later analysis found, to co-occur in the approximately 120 validation repertoires.

The CDR3 runs 13 residues. The germline gives CDR1 SGHTA, CDR2 FQGNSA. The germline V and J ends were trimmed by 5 bases and 3 bases, with 10 bases remaining between them. The count of this clone is one. Its antigen is undetermined. TCRdb keeps only in-frame clones here, not all; method: immunoSEQ multiplex PCR. The data show 250,000 to 300,000 clones, around 89% seen once. Among the 100 to 150 subjects of the validation cohort, separate from the 666-subject first cohort, were the donors. V usage is TRBV7-2 and J usage is TRBJ1-1, with D tentatively TRBD1 (5 bases). The receptor's source is a woman aged 18-35 years in good health and CMV-seronegative. Material: PBMCs. CDR3 nucleotide sequence: TGTGCCAGCAGCACCAAACAGGACACTGAAGCTTTCTTT. It is translated as CASSTKQDTEAFF.